This TCR beta chain originates from a study of CD8 T cells in Susac syndrome. RNA was extracted with the RNeasy kit, and a quantity of about 0.45 to 1 ug was reverse transcribed using random hexamers. The CDR3 of TCR beta was amplified by immunoSEQ multiplex PCR across 54 Vbeta and 13 Jbeta. TCRdb processed the immunoSEQ multiplex PCR reads anew with MiXCR; each CDR3 protein has one entry. The sample yields approximately 270,000 distinct CDR3 sequences, about 93% seen once. In the case of this clonotype: Its target is not known.

General study results and limits: By the study's own acknowledgment, its TCR sequencing and HLA analysis included relatively few individuals.

Trimming at V came to 4 bases and at J to 4 bases, leaving 7 bases not matched to a gene. The germline gives CDR1 SGHRS, CDR2 YFSETQ. The CDR3 is made up of 15 amino acids. Both CD4+ and CD8+ T cells were negatively isolated, and TEMRA cells underwent FACS enrichment. The chain employs TRBV5-1 and TRBJ2-5; 10 bases match TRBD2. Sample: CD4+ T cells from PBMCs. This receptor was obtained from a human donor with multiple sclerosis. The CDR3 coding sequence is TGCGCCAGCAGCATGAGCGGGGGGGCCCTAGAGACCCAGTACTTC. Protein sequence: CASSMSGGALETQYF.